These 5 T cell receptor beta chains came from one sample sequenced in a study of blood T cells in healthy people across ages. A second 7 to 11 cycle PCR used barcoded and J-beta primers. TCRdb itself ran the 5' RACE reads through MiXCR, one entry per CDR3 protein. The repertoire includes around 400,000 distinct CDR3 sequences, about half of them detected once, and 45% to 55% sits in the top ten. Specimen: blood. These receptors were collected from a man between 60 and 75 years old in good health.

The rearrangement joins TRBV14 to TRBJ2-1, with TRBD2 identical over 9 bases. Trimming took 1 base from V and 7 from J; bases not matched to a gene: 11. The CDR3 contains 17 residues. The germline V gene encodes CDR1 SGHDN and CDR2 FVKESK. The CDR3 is CASSQGAIAGGTNEQFF. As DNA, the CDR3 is TGTGCCAGCAGCCAAGGGGCCATCGCGGGGGGGACGAATGAGCAGTTCTTC.

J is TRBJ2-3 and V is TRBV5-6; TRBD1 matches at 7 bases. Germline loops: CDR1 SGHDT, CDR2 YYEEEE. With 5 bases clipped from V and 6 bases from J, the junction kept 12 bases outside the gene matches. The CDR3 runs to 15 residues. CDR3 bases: TGTGCCAGCAGTTCACAGGGGAACTTTGTGGATACGCAGTATTTT. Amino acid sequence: CASSSQGNFVDTQYF.

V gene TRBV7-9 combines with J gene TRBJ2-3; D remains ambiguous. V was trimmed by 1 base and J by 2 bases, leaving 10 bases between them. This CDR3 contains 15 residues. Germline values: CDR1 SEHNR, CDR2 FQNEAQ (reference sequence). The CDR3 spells CASSLGADPTDTQYF. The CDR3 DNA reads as TGTGCCAGCAGCTTAGGGGCGGACCCCACAGATACGCAGTATTTT.

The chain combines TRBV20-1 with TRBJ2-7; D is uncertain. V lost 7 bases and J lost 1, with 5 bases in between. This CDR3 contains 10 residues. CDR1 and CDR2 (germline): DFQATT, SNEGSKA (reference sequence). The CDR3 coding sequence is TGCAGTGTGAAGTCCTACGAGCAGTACTTC. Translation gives CSVKSYEQYF.

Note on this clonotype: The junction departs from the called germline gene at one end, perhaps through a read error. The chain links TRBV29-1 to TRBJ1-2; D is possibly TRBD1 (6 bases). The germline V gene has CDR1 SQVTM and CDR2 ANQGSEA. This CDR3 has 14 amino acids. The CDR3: CGVEDREAGVGYTF. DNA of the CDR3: TGCGGCGTTGAAGATCGTGAGGCAGGGGTTGGCTACACCTTC.